Listed below are T cell receptor beta chains from one sample, sequenced in a study of T-cell reconstitution after alpha-beta-depleted transplantation in children. Each CDR3 protein gets one entry after TCRdb re-called the PCR reads with MiXCR. The data show roughly 790,000 distinct CDR3 sequences, 15% to 20% seen once. The sample here was PBMCs, mostly from graft donor cells, taken 360 days after TCRalphabeta/CD19-depleted stem cell transplant. Receptors were obtained from a male patient younger than 18 who had a stem cell transplant for acute lymphoblastic leukemia, so the T cells may come from the graft donor. Both conserved end residues are part of each CDR3. D genes are given only for firm matches. Expanded clones are given a class, and other clones once, few, many or no size at all.

V	size	J	D	DNA	CDR3
TRBV12-3/TRBV12-4	.	TRBJ2-7	.	TGTGCCAGCAGTCGTTTGTGGGGGGACTACGAGCAGTACTTC	CASSRLWGDYEQYF
TRBV12-3/TRBV12-4	few	TRBJ2-7	.	TGTGCCAGCAGCCGCCAGGGGGACGGGAGATCCTACGAGCAGTACTTC	CASSRQGDGRSYEQYF
TRBV7-6	.	TRBJ2-7	.	TGTGCCAGCAGCCTGAGGTTACTTTCCTACGAGCAGTACTTC	CASSLRLLSYEQYF
TRBV18	few	TRBJ1-1	.	TGTGCCAGCTCTCATACCCAGGTCGGAGCTTTCTTT	CASSHTQVGAFF
TRBV27	few	TRBJ2-7	.	TGTGCCAGCACCTTATCCCTGACGGGCTCCTACGAGCAGTACTTC	CASTLSLTGSYEQYF
TRBV10-2	.	TRBJ2-1	TRBD2	TGCGCCAGCAGTGAGAGCGGGGGCTTCAATGAGCAGTTCTTC	CASSESGGFNEQFF
TRBV5-1	.	TRBJ2-1	TRBD2	TGCGCCAGCACCAGCTTCGGCGGGGGGTCCTACAATGAGCAGTTCTTC	CASTSFGGGSYNEQFF
TRBV13	.	TRBJ2-7	TRBD2	TGTGCCAGCAGCTTGGGGACTAGCGGGAGGCCAAGACGCTACGAGCAGTACTTC	CASSLGTSGRPRRYEQYF
TRBV12-5	.	TRBJ1-2	.	TGTGCTAGTGGTTTGGACTACACAGGGAAAGGCTACACCTTC	CASGLDYTGKGYTF
TRBV25-1	.	TRBJ2-6	.	TGTGCCAGCAGTGCCTCAGGGCACTCTGGGGCCAACGTCCTGACTTTC	CASSASGHSGANVLTF
TRBV24-1	.	TRBJ1-5	.	TGTGCCACCAGTGATCGGACAGAATATAGCAATCAGCCCCAGCATTTT	CATSDRTEYSNQPQHF
TRBV20-1	.	TRBJ2-5	.	TGCAGTGCTAGAGGAGGGGGGACCTTAGGCCAAATCGCGGGGACCCAGTACTTC	CSARGGGTLGQIAGTQYF
TRBV2	few	TRBJ2-1	.	TGTGCCAGCATTACGACCAATGAGCAGTTCTTC	CASITTNEQFF
TRBV2	.	TRBJ2-3	.	TGTGCCAGCAGGCGCCGGGCCCGGGGCACAGATACGCAGTATTTT	CASRRRARGTDTQYF
TRBV7-8	many	TRBJ1-2	TRBD1	TGTGCCAGCAGCTGGACAGGGAGAGCGGGCTACACCTTC	CASSWTGRAGYTF
TRBV5-1	.	TRBJ2-7	.	TGCGCCAGCAGCTTGATAGATTCCCCTCGCTACGAGCAGTACTTC	CASSLIDSPRYEQYF
TRBV7-8	.	TRBJ2-7	.	TGTGCCAGCAGCTTAGAGAGGGCCTTAAGGGGGAGGGGGAAAAAGCAGTACTTC	CASSLERALRGRGKKQYF
TRBV5-1	few	TRBJ2-1	.	TGCGCCAGCAGCAGGGTCAGGGCTAATTACAATGAGCAGTTCTTC	CASSRVRANYNEQFF
TRBV7-3	few	TRBJ2-3	TRBD2	TGTGCCAGCAGCGCTACTAGCGTTCGATACCCGGGTACGCAGTATTTT	CASSATSVRYPGTQYF
TRBV12-3/TRBV12-4	few	TRBJ2-3	TRBD1	TGTGCCAGCACCAAGACAGGGGCACCCACAGATACGCAGTATTTT	CASTKTGAPTDTQYF
TRBV5-1	few	TRBJ1-4	.	TGCGCCAGCAGCTTGGCTGGACTCTCCGAAAAACTGTTTTTT	CASSLAGLSEKLFF
TRBV4-1	many	TRBJ2-7	.	TGCGCCAGCAGCCCCCTTTGGAGCCGCTACTACGAGCAGTACTTC	CASSPLWSRYYEQYF
TRBV6-5	.	TRBJ1-2	.	TGTGCCAGCAGCCCCGGGACCTGGGTCAACTATGGCTACACCTTC	CASSPGTWVNYGYTF
TRBV10-2	few	TRBJ2-7	.	TGCGCCAGCAGTGAAGGAAGGGGCATCTACGAGCAGTACTTC	CASSEGRGIYEQYF
TRBV12-3/TRBV12-4	few	TRBJ2-3	.	TGTGCCAACATGAGGAGGGCCAAGACAGATACGCAGTATTTT	CANMRRAKTDTQYF
TRBV5-1	.	TRBJ2-5	.	TGCGCCAGCAGCTCCCAGGCCCTGAGCATGGGGGAGACCCAGTACTTC	CASSSQALSMGETQYF
TRBV6-1	.	TRBJ2-3	.	TGTGCCAGCTCACGGGGGATCGGCACAGATACGCAGTATTTT	CASSRGIGTDTQYF
TRBV29-1	many	TRBJ2-7	TRBD2	TGCAGCGTTGAAGGACTAGCGGGAGATATTTCCTACGAGCAGTACTTC	CSVEGLAGDISYEQYF
TRBV24-1	.	TRBJ2-1	TRBD1	TGTGCCACCAGGGAGCAGGGGGCTAGAAATCATGAGCAGTTCTTC	CATREQGARNHEQFF
TRBV10-2	few	TRBJ2-1	TRBD2	TGCGCCAGCAGTTTGACGGGAGGACAGCAGTTCTTC	CASSLTGGQQFF
TRBV12-3/TRBV12-4	few	TRBJ2-1	TRBD2	TGTGCCAGCAGTTTAGTGGGCGGGAGGGCCGTAGAGCAGTTCTTC	CASSLVGGRAVEQFF
TRBV4-1	many	TRBJ2-2	.	TGCGCCAGCAGCCAGTATAGACAGTCGAACACCGGGGAGCTGTTTTTT	CASSQYRQSNTGELFF
TRBV5-1	.	TRBJ2-2	.	TGCGCCAGCAGCATACCCATAATTTACCGGGAGCGGCCCACCGGGGAGCTGTTTTTT	CASSIPIIYRERPTGELFF
TRBV21-1	many	TRBJ2-2	.	TGTGCCAGCAGCAAAGATGGGCCAGGCGGCGGGGAGCTGTTTTTT	CASSKDGPGGGELFF
TRBV9	many	TRBJ2-5	TRBD2	TGTGCCAGCAGCGTACCCGTAGCGGGAGGAAGTACAGAGACCCAGTACTTC	CASSVPVAGGSTETQYF
TRBV13	.	TRBJ2-5	.	TGTGCCAGCAAGATGGGGATCCAAGAGACCCAGTACTTC	CASKMGIQETQYF
TRBV4-2	.	TRBJ2-1	.	TGTGCCAGCAGCCAAGAGTGGCTACCCAACTCCTACAATGAGCAGTTCTTC	CASSQEWLPNSYNEQFF
TRBV6-2/TRBV6-3	.	TRBJ2-2	.	TGTGCCAGCAGTTACGTGGGAGTGGACACCGGGGAGCTGTTTTTT	CASSYVGVDTGELFF
TRBV11-1	many	TRBJ2-6	.	TGTGCCAGCAGCACAGGGACCGGGGCCAACGTCCTGACTTTC	CASSTGTGANVLTF
TRBV20-1	few	TRBJ2-2	.	TGCAGTGCTACGAGGGGGAGGTACGGGGAGCTGTTTTTT	CSATRGRYGELFF
TRBV4-1	few	TRBJ2-7	TRBD2	TGCGCCAGCAGCCGAATAGCGGGACTAACCTACGAGCAGTACTTC	CASSRIAGLTYEQYF
TRBV5-8	.	TRBJ2-2	.	TGTGCCAGCAGGGTTAGCGGGACAGGGTCCGGGGAGCTGTTTTTT	CASRVSGTGSGELFF
TRBV12-3/TRBV12-4	.	TRBJ2-3	TRBD1	TGTGCCAGCAGTTTGCGTACCGGGACAGACACCACAGATACGCAGTATTTT	CASSLRTGTDTTDTQYF
TRBV14	few	TRBJ1-1	.	TGTGCCAGCAGCCCCCGTGGGGGTGGTACTGAAGCTTTCTTT	CASSPRGGGTEAFF
TRBV7-2	many	TRBJ2-1	.	TGTGCCAGCAGCTTGGGGGGCTCCTCTGCGAATGAGCAGTTCTTC	CASSLGGSSANEQFF
TRBV20-1	.	TRBJ2-4	.	TGCAGTGCGCCTAAGGGGGGGGCAACAAAAAACATTCAGTACTTC	CSAPKGGATKNIQYF
TRBV7-2	.	TRBJ2-7	.	TGTGCCAGCAGCTTAATGGTAGGCCTTCCAAGCTCCTACGAGCAGTACTTC	CASSLMVGLPSSYEQYF
TRBV11-2	.	TRBJ2-5	TRBD1	TGTGCCAGCAGCTTAGGACAGGGCTGGGCAGGCCGGGAGACCCAGTACTTC	CASSLGQGWAGRETQYF
TRBV5-1	.	TRBJ2-7	TRBD2	TGCGCCAGCAGCTTGGCCAGCGGGAGGGCCTTTGTCGAGCAGTACTTC	CASSLASGRAFVEQYF
TRBV21-1	few	TRBJ2-3	.	TGTGCCAGCAGTCTCTTGAGGGGAGAAGCGGGAGGGCCCCCACACGCAGATACGCAGTATTTT	CASSLLRGEAGGPPHADTQYF
TRBV18	.	TRBJ2-7	TRBD1	TGTGCCAGCTCACGGCAACAGGGGGCCGAGCAGTACTTC	CASSRQQGAEQYF
TRBV4-1	many	TRBJ2-3	.	TGCGCCAGCAGCCAAGATACCGCAGAGGGCACAGATACGCAGTATTTT	CASSQDTAEGTDTQYF
TRBV5-1	few	TRBJ2-3	.	TGCGCCAGCAGCTCGGACCAGAGAATAACACTCACAGATACGCAGTATTTT	CASSSDQRITLTDTQYF
TRBV20-1	few	TRBJ2-1	TRBD2	TGCAGTGCTACTGATAGCGGGAGAGGAGACAATGAGCAGTTCTTC	CSATDSGRGDNEQFF
TRBV27	.	TRBJ2-3	.	TGTGCCAGCAGTTTATCGGGGGGCCATATCACAGATACGCAGTATTTT	CASSLSGGHITDTQYF